The T cell receptor (beta chain) under discussion was sequenced for a study of cytomegalovirus exposure and HLA in healthy donors. Study summary: Assignment to the Caucasian-associated ancestry cluster applied to 75% to 85% of the roughly 410 genotyped donors.

PCR involved 60 Vbeta and 13 Jbeta primers. The protocol was immunoSEQ multiplex PCR, while the TCRdb copy is restricted to in-frame clones and leaves out a portion. The table records 90,000 to 150,000 clones, about 83% of them present only once. Broader study findings: For cytomegalovirus status, the classifier reportedly gave diagnoses with high specificity and sensitivity. Later on, an analysis tied around 17,000 TCR beta sequences to HLA alleles at 0.05 false discovery rate.

The CDR3 has 17 amino acids. From germline, CDR1 is LGHNA and CDR2 YNFKEQ. V was cut by 5 bases and J by 0 bases, with 19 bases left in between. Though nominally healthy at sampling, donors likely had unrecorded immune exposures. Note on this clone: Its antigen remains unknown.

The chain uses TRBV4-2 and TRBJ1-1; a weak D match, TRBD1 (5 bases). The source of this sequence is a female donor in good health and CMV-seronegative. Sequencing was carried out using PBMCs. The CDR3 DNA reads TGTGCCAGCAGCGAACAGGAGTCCAGCTATATGAACACTGAAGCTTTCTTT. Translated, it gives CASSEQESSYMNTEAFF.